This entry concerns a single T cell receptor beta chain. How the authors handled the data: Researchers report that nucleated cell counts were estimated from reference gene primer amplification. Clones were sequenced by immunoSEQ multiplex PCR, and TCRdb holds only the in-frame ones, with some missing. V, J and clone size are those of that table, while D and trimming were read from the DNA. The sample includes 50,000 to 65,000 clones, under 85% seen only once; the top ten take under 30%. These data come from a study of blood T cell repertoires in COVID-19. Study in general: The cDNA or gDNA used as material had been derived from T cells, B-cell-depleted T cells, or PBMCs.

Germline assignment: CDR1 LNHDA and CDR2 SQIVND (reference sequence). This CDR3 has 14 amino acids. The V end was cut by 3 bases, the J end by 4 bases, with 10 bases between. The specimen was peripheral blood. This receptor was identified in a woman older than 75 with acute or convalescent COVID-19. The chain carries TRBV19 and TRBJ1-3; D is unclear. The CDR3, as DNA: TGTGCCAGTAGTATTCCGGGGTTAGGAAACACCATATATTTT. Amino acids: CASSIPGLGNTIYF.